A selection of T cell receptor beta chains follows, all from one sample in a study of T cell changes during pregnancy in multiple sclerosis. Profiled with immunoSEQ multiplex PCR; TCRdb holds only in-frame clones, not every one. This repertoire shows around 30,000 clones, about 92% found once; its top ten account for approximately 0.41%. The starting material was CD4+ T cells from peripheral blood mononuclear cells, obtained after pregnancy. These receptors were taken from a female donor with multiple sclerosis, enrolled in a pregnancy study. The CDR3 runs from the conserved cysteine through the conserved F or W.

v_gene	j_gene	CDR3aa
TRBV7-9	TRBJ2-1	CASSFRRGWNEQFF
TRBV4-3	TRBJ1-3	CASSQDRDSSGNTIYF
TRBV9	TRBJ2-3	CASSAVSPDTQYF
TRBV5-1	TRBJ2-7	CASRDGGGGYEQYF
TRBV5-1	TRBJ2-2	CASSLGKPLSGQELFF
TRBV11-3	TRBJ2-1	CASSLGASGGANEQFF
TRBV5-6	TRBJ1-6	CASSLMSAAGSPLHF
TRBV4-2	TRBJ1-3	CASSQETAGARGNTIYF
TRBV7-3	TRBJ1-1	CASSSGTENTEAFF
TRBV6-5	TRBJ1-2	CASSSTTGVDGYTF
TRBV4-3	TRBJ1-1	CASSRTGSRGANTEAFF
TRBV6-5	TRBJ1-2	CASWTGDYGYTF
TRBV5-1	TRBJ2-1	CASSGSEVQFF
TRBV19	TRBJ1-1	CASSRDAVNTEAFF
TRBV7-2	TRBJ1-1	CASSPGQGNTEAFF
TRBV5-1	TRBJ1-1	CASSSSGYTEAFF
TRBV5-1	-	CASSPTGVDYEQYF
TRBV6-6	TRBJ1-2	CASSYRTGNGYTF
TRBV5-4	TRBJ2-3	CASSFKRGGSTDTQYF
TRBV5-1	TRBJ2-7	CASSPSGTGAYEQYF
TRBV7-3	TRBJ1-1	CASSLKGEGTEAFF
TRBV7-2	TRBJ1-1	CASSISRTDQAFF
TRBV7-9	TRBJ1-6	CASSPIWALLSSYNSPLHF
TRBV7-2	TRBJ2-1	CASSLEPSGGAGEQFF
TRBV6-1	TRBJ2-1	CASSTGLENNEQFF
TRBV10-3	TRBJ1-2	CAISEPVRGRDGYTF
TRBV2	TRBJ1-5	CATTRTGNQPQHF
TRBV7-2	TRBJ1-1	CASSWDRDTEAFF
TRBV7-3	TRBJ2-1	CASSLTSGGIVEQFF
TRBV6-1	TRBJ2-1	CASTLESGPNNEQFF
TRBV5-1	TRBJ1-1	CASSFRDSYTEAFF
TRBV19	TRBJ1-2	CASSIDLGDYGYTF
TRBV19	TRBJ1-3	CASRRTGASSGNTIYF
TRBV19	TRBJ2-1	CASSTPSGRLNEQFF
TRBV6-4	TRBJ1-2	CASSLDGGQYGYTF
TRBV21-1	TRBJ2-3	CASSKENLLAGVPTDTQYF
TRBV5-1	TRBJ2-2	CASSLEEAMNTGELFF
TRBV5-8	TRBJ1-1	CASSLVGAWVAEAFF
TRBV4-3	TRBJ2-3	CASSLSRGGTDTQYF